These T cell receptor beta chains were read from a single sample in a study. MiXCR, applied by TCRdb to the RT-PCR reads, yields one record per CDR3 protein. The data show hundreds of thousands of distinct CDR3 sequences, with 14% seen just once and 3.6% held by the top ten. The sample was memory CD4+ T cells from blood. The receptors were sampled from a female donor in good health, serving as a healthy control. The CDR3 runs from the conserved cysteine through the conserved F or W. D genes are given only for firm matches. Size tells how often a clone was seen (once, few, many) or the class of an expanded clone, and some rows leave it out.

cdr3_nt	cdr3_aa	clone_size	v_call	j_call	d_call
TGCGCCAGCAGCCGGGGGACAAATTTCCAAGAGACCCAGTACTTC	CASSRGTNFQETQYF	many	TRBV4-3	TRBJ2-5	NA
TGTGCCAGCAGCCCTGGGGAGGCGGAATACAATGAGCAGTTCTTC	CASSPGEAEYNEQFF	many	TRBV7-8	TRBJ2-1	NA
TGTGCCAGCAGGGCCGGGATCGCGAACACCGGGGAGCTGTTTTTT	CASRAGIANTGELFF	NA	TRBV5-5	TRBJ2-2	NA
TGTGCCTGGACAGGGGGCCACGAGCAGTACTTC	CAWTGGHEQYF	few	TRBV30	TRBJ2-7	TRBD1
TGCAGTGCTAGAGGACAGGGTATCAACGAGCAGTACTTC	CSARGQGINEQYF	many	TRBV20-1	TRBJ2-7	TRBD1
TGCAGTGCTGCGGAACCGGGACGGAGACCCAGCTCTGGGGCCAACGTCCTGACTTTC	CSAAEPGRRPSSGANVLTF	few	TRBV20-1	TRBJ2-6	NA
TGTGCCAGCAGCTCAACTAGCGGGCTATCCGGGGAGCTGTTTTTT	CASSSTSGLSGELFF	many	TRBV7-2	TRBJ2-2	TRBD2
TGTGCCAGCAGTGATTCGAGTAAGAGGGATGAGCAGTACTTC	CASSDSSKRDEQYF	NA	TRBV6-1	TRBJ2-7	NA
TGTGCCAGCTCACCATCGGGGTCGGGCCTTAACGTCCTGACTTTC	CASSPSGSGLNVLTF	NA	TRBV18	TRBJ2-6	NA
TGTGCCAGCAGTTACGGGGGTTCCTATGGCTACACCTTC	CASSYGGSYGYTF	many	TRBV6-6	TRBJ1-2	NA
TGTGCCAGCAGTGGGAGGGGACAGCTATCCTCCTACGAGCAGTACTTC	CASSGRGQLSSYEQYF	many	TRBV6-1	TRBJ2-7	NA
TGTGCCACCAGTGATCCCATGGAGGCGGGAAACCCTCCCCCGCCAGATACGCAGTATTTT	CATSDPMEAGNPPPPDTQYF	few	TRBV24-1	TRBJ2-3	NA
TGCAGTGCTAAGACGACTAGCGGGAGCACAGATACGCAGTATTTT	CSAKTTSGSTDTQYF	NA	TRBV20-1	TRBJ2-3	TRBD2
TGTGCCAGCAGCGCCAATAAGGGGGCAAACACTGAAGCTTTCTTT	CASSANKGANTEAFF	few	TRBV7-2	TRBJ1-1	TRBD1
TGTGCCAGCAGTTCGGAGGGGATCTATGGCTACACCTTC	CASSSEGIYGYTF	few	TRBV12-3/TRBV12-4	TRBJ1-2	NA
TGCAGCGTTGAAGGTGGGACAGGCACCTACGAGCAGTACTTC	CSVEGGTGTYEQYF	NA	TRBV29-1	TRBJ2-7	TRBD1
TGTGCCAGTAGTATAGAGTTCAGGGGCCCCTACGAGCAGTACTTC	CASSIEFRGPYEQYF	once	TRBV19	TRBJ2-7	NA
TGTGCCAGCAGCCAACAGGGACCTCTAAGCAATCAGCCCCAGCATTTT	CASSQQGPLSNQPQHF	NA	TRBV7-2	TRBJ1-5	NA
TGCAGCGTTGATGAGGGTCCAGGAGGAAACACCATATATTTT	CSVDEGPGGNTIYF	many	TRBV29-1	TRBJ1-3	NA
TGCAGTGCCCTCCACCCAGGGATCAATGAGCAGTTCTTC	CSALHPGINEQFF	many	TRBV20-1	TRBJ2-1	NA